This TCR beta chain derives from a study of blood T cell repertoires in COVID-19. Study-level background: PBMCs, B-cell-depleted T cells, or T cells were the source of the cDNA or gDNA that made up the material.

Germline V lookup: CDR1 GTSNPN, CDR2 SVGIG (reference sequence). The CDR3 covers 14 residues. Trimming stripped 0 bases from V and 2 bases from J, with 10 bases between. The protocol was immunoSEQ multiplex PCR, while the TCRdb copy is restricted to in-frame clones and leaves out a portion. The sample records approximately 150,000 clones, 82% being singletons. The gene calls are TRBV30 and TRBJ1-2; maybe TRBD1 (6 bases). The origin of this receptor is a human donor with acute or convalescent COVID-19. The donor label of this sample is uncertain. The material sequenced was peripheral blood. In nucleotides, the CDR3 is TGTGCCTGGAGTGTAGGGCAGGGGAACTATGGCTACACCTTC. Translating gives CAWSVGQGNYGYTF.